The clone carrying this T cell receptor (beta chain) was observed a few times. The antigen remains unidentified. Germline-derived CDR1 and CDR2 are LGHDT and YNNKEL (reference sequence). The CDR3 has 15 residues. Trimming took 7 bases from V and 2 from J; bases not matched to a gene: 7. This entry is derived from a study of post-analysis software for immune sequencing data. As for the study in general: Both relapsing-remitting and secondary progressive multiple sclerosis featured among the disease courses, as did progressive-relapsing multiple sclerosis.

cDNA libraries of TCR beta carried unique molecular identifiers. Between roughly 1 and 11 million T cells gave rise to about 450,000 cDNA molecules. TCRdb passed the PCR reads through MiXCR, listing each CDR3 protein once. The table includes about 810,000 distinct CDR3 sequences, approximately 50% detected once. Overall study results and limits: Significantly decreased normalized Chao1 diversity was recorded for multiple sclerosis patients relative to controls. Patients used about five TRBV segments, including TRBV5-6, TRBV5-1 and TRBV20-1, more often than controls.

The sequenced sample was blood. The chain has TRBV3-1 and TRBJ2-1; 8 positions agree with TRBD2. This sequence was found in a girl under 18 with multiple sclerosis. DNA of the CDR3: TGTGCCAGCAAGTTAGCGGGACTCGCCTACAATGAGCAGTTCTTC. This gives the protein CASKLAGLAYNEQFF.